The present T cell receptor (beta chain) was sequenced within a study of post-analysis software for immune sequencing data (dated by TCRdb to about 2015). Regarding the research as a whole: Disease courses on record covered relapsing-remitting, secondary progressive and progressive-relapsing multiple sclerosis, though some patients had no subtype annotation. The patient repertoires were compared against roughly 12 previously published healthy control repertoires obtained from donors aged roughly 6 to 28 years. A subset of samples was prepared in parallel using single-end sample barcoding, then pooled and co-amplified after Illumina adapter ligation.

Library preparation employed PCR. Sequenced on an Illumina HiSeq 2500. To reduce PCR and sequencing biases, unique molecular identifiers were built into the TCR beta cDNA libraries. Every 1 to 10 million input T cells yielded 500,000 or so cDNA molecules, meaning each molecule approximated one T cell. The same protocol used for the earlier healthy control dataset was applied to prepare and sequence the patient libraries. Samples belonging to the same batch were prepared together, multiplexed and sequenced on a shared HiSeq lane. For the original study's pipeline: Raw barcoded reads were processed with MIGEC, and single-read molecular identifier groups were discarded before consensus assembly and CDR3 extraction. Clonotype tables were post-analysed with VDJtools, normalizing diversity by down-sampling all datasets to the smallest sample size. To correct batch-related cross-sample contamination, repertoire overlap clustering matched CDR3 amino acid sequences but not nucleotide sequences. The public reads were run again by TCRdb, first through fastp at Q25 and then through MiXCR, and only productive beta chains were kept. Every CDR3 protein is listed once, alongside the most common genes and DNA of its rows. The V and J calls were determined by TCRdb, not by the authors. Recorded for this sample are approximately 770,000 distinct CDR3 sequences; approximately 44% of them occurred a single time. Of the sample, 4.9% falls within the top ten clones.

The CDR3 measures 15 amino acids from cysteine to phenylalanine. This entry keeps only the CDR3 DNA: 45 bases, framed from base 1. CDR1 and CDR2 (SGHRS, YFSETQ) derive from the germline V gene. What the study reported, not specific to this receptor: The multiple sclerosis patient group was slightly younger than the control group. Significantly higher frequencies in patients than in controls were found for roughly 5 TRBV segments, including TRBV5-6, TRBV5-1 and TRBV20-1. Strong co-clustering of samples prepared in the same batch was shown by direct clustering with F measure, prompting a batch-effect correction. Significantly lower normalized Chao1 diversity was found in multiple sclerosis patients than in controls, suggesting substantial peripheral T-cell clonal expansion.

TCR beta repertoires were profiled from peripheral blood of roughly 13 young patients with multiple sclerosis to demonstrate the VDJtools post-analysis software. The patients with multiple sclerosis were children and adolescents between about 6 and 17 years of age. Of note for this clonotype: The antigen this receptor binds is unknown. No base qualities exist here, and no much larger clone lies one base off it.

This TCR was recovered from a girl between 5 and 17 years old with multiple sclerosis. This sequence uses TRBV5-1 and TRBJ2-5; the D segment might be TRBD1 or TRBD2, since each matches 6 bases. The DNA end lines up better with TRBJ2-7; the J call may be wrong. Material: blood. The sequenced DNA is TGCGCCAGCAGCCCCCGAGGGGGACTGATGAACGAGCAGTACTTC. This gives the protein CASSPRGGLMNEQYF.